Following are 6 T cell receptor beta chains from one sample sequenced in a study of blood T cell repertoires in COVID-19. Here immunoSEQ multiplex PCR was the method, and the copy in TCRdb shows in-frame clones only, minus some. The repertoire consists of 150,000 or so clones, with 75% to 90% occurring once and the leading ten covering 3% to 3.5%. The sample consisted of PBMCs or T cells enriched from blood (not recorded which). These TCRs come from a woman aged 60-75 years who had recovered from COVID-19.

The V gene is TRBV9, the J gene TRBJ1-2; D is perhaps TRBD1 (6 bases). This CDR3 spans 17 amino acids. Germline CDR1 is SGDLS and CDR2 is YYNGEE. Trimming shortened V by 0 bases and J by 0 bases, and 15 bases separated the two germline ends. The CDR3 bases are TGTGCCAGCAGCGTAGATCAGGGGTCGAATTCTAACTATGGCTACACCTTC. Its translation: CASSVDQGSNSNYGYTF. Full variable domain (rest looked up from reference TRBV9 and TRBJ1-2): DSGVTQTPKHLITATGQRVTLRCSPRSGDLSVYWYQQSLDQGLQFLIQYYNGEERAKGNILERFSAQQFPDLHSELNLSSLELGDSALYFCASSVDQGSNSNYGYTFGSGTRLTVV.

This clone has only a few counts. This rearrangement joins TRBV4-1 to TRBJ2-7, with 8 bases matching TRBD1. The ends lost 3 bases at V and 4 bases at J; junction bases unmatched: 5. This CDR3 is 14 amino acids long. CDR1 is MGHRA, CDR2 YSYEKL, per germline. The CDR3 coding sequence is TGCGCCAGCAGCCACGGACAGGGTACATACGAGCAGTACTTC. Protein: CASSHGQGTYEQYF.

In its sample, this clone was seen a few times. J is TRBJ1-1 and V is TRBV30, with 9 bases aligning to TRBD1. Trimming removed 2 bases from V and 6 bases from J; junction bases left unmatched: 4. This CDR3 is 13 amino acids long. Germline V gene sequence: CDR1 GTSNPN, CDR2 SVGIG (reference sequence). The CDR3 DNA sequence: TGTGCCTGGAGTAAACAGGGGGCCTCTGAAGCTTTCTTT. It is translated as CAWSKQGASEAFF. Based on the CDR3 plus reference TRBV30 and TRBJ1-1, the full variable domain is SQTIHQWPATLVQPVGSPLSLECTVEGTSNPNLYWYRQAAGRGLQLLFYSVGIGQISSEVPQNLSASRPQDRQFILSSKKLLLSDSGFYLCAWSKQGASEAFFGQGTRLTVV.

Comment on this clone: Within the sample, other DNA sequences also encode this same CDR3. The rearrangement uses TRBV28 and TRBJ1-2, with TRBD1 identical over 10 bases. Germline V gene sequence: CDR1 MDHEN, CDR2 SYDVKM. This CDR3 comprises 13 residues. V was pared by 2 bases and J by 8 bases, with 2 bases of the junction left unmatched. The CDR3 nucleotides are TGTGCCAGCAGTTTAGGGACAGGGGTAGGCTACACCTTC. Its protein is CASSLGTGVGYTF.

This clone has more than one count but fewer than ten. The rearrangement joins TRBV5-1 to TRBJ2-6; TRBD1 might be the D (6 bases). V lost 4 bases and J 0 bases, leaving 17 bases between the germline ends. This CDR3 region has 18 residues. Germline V gene data show CDR1 as SGHRS and CDR2 as YFSETQ. The CDR3 region has the DNA TGCGCCAGCAGCGCCCCACAGGGTTCCCGCTCTGGGGCCAACGTCCTGACTTTC. Encoded protein: CASSAPQGSRSGANVLTF.

The rearrangement uses TRBV5-1 and TRBJ2-5; 10 bases are shared with TRBD2. The V gene end was trimmed by 5 bases and the J gene end by 5 bases; junction bases not matched to a gene: 6. The CDR3 length is 14 residues. Germline V gene lookup returns CDR1 SGHRS and CDR2 YFSETQ. CDR3 DNA sequence: TGCGCCAGCAGGAGCGGGGGGGCCCAGGAGACCCAGTACTTC. It yields the protein CASRSGGAQETQYF.